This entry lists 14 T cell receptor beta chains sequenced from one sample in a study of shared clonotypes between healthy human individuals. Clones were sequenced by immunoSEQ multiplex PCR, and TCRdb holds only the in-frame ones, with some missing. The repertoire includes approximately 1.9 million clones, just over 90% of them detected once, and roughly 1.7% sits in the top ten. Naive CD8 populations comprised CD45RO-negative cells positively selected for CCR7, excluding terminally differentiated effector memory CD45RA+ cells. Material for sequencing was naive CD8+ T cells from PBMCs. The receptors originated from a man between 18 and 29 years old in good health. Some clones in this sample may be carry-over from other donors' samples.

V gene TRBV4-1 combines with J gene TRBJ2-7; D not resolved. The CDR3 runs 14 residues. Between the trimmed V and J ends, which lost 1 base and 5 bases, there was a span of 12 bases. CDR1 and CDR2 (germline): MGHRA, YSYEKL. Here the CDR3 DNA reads TGCGCCAGCAGCCAAGTTGGGGAATCCCACGAGCAGTACTTC. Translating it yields CASSQVGESHEQYF.

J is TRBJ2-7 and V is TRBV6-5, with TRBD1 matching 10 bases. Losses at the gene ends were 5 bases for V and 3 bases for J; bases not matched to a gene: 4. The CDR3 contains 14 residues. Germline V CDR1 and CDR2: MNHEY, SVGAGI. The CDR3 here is CASSLRTGGYEQYF. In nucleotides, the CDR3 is TGTGCCAGCAGTCTTCGGACAGGGGGCTACGAGCAGTACTTC.

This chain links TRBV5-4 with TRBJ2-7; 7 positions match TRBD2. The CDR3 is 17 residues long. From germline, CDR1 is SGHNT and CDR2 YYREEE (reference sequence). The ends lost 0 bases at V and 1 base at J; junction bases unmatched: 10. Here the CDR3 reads CASSLAPWAGDSYEQYF. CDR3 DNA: TGTGCCAGCAGCTTGGCCCCTTGGGCGGGAGATTCCTACGAGCAGTACTTC.

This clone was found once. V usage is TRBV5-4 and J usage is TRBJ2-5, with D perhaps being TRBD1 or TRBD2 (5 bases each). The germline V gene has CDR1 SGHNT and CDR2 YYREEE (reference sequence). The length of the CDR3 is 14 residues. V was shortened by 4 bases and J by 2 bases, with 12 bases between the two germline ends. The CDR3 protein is CASSPGTGQETQYF. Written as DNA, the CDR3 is TGTGCCAGCAGCCCCGGGACGGGACAAGAGACCCAGTACTTC.

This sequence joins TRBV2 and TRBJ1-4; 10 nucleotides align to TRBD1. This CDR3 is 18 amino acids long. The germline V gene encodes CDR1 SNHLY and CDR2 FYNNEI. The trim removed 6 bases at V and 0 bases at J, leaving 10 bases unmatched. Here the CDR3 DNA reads TGTGCCAGCAGCCCCGGGACAGGGGAATTTGCAACTAATGAAAAACTGTTTTTT. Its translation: CASSPGTGEFATNEKLFF.

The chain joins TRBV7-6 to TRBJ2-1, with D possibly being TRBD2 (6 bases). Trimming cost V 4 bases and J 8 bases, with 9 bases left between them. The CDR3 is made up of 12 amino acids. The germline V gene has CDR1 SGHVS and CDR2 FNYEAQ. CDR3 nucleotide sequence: TGTGCCAGCAGCTCGACTAGAGATGAGCAGTTCTTC. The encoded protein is CASSSTRDEQFF.

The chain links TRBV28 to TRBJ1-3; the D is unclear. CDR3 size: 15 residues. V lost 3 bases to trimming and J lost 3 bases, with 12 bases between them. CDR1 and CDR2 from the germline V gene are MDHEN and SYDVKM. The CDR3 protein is CASSFKHGGGNTIYF. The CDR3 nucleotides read TGTGCCAGCAGTTTCAAACATGGTGGTGGAAACACCATATATTTT.

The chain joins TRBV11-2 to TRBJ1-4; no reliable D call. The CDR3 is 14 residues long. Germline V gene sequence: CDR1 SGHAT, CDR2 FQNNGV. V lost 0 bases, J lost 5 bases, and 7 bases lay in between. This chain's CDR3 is CASSLDPANEKLFF. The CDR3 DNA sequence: TGTGCCAGCAGCTTAGATCCGGCAAATGAAAAACTGTTTTTT. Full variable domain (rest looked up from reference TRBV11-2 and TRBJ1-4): EAGVAQSPRYKIIEKRQSVAFWCNPISGHATLYWYQQILGQGPKLLIQFQNNGVVDDSQLPKDRFSAERLKGVDSTLKIQPAKLEDSAVYLCASSLDPANEKLFFGSGTQLSVL.

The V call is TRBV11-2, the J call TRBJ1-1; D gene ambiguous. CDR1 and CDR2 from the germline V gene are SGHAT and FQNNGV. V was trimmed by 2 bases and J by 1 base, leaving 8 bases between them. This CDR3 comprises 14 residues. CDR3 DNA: TGTGCCAGCAGCTTATTTTCGGCGAACACTGAAGCTTTCTTT. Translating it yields CASSLFSANTEAFF.

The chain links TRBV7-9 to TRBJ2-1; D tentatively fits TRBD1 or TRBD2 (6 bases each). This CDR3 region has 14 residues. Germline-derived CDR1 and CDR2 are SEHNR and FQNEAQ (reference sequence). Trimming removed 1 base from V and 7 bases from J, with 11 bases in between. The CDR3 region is CASSLVGGLNEQFF. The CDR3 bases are TGTGCCAGCAGCTTAGTAGGGGGGCTAAATGAGCAGTTCTTC.

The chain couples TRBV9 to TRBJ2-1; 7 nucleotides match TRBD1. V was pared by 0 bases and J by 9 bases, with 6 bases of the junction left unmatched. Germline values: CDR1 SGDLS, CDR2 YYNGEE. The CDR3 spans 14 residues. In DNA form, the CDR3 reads TGTGCCAGCAGCGTAGAGGGGGCGTACGGTGAGCAGTTCTTC. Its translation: CASSVEGAYGEQFF.

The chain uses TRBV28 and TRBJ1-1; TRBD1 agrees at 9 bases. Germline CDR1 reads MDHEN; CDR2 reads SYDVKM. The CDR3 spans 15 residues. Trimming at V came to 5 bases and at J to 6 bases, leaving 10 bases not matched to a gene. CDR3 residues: CASSGPGTGLPEAFF. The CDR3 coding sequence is TGTGCCAGCAGTGGACCCGGGACAGGGCTTCCTGAAGCTTTCTTT.

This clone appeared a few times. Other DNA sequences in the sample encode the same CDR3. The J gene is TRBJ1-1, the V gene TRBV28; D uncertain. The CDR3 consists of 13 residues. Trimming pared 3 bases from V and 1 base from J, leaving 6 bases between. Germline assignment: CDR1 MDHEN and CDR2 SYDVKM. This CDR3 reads CASSFRSNTEAFF. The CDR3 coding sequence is TGTGCCAGCAGTTTCCGTTCGAACACTGAAGCTTTCTTT.

In nucleotides, the CDR3 is TGTGCCAGCAACCCTAGCGGGAGGGCCCACGAGCAGTACTTC. Protein product: CASNPSGRAHEQYF. The chain employs TRBV11-2 and TRBJ2-7, with TRBD2 matching 12 bases. Germline CDR1 reads SGHAT; CDR2 reads FQNNGV. The length of the CDR3 is 14 residues. The junction had 6 bases not matched to a gene; V was cut back by 7 bases and J by 5 bases.